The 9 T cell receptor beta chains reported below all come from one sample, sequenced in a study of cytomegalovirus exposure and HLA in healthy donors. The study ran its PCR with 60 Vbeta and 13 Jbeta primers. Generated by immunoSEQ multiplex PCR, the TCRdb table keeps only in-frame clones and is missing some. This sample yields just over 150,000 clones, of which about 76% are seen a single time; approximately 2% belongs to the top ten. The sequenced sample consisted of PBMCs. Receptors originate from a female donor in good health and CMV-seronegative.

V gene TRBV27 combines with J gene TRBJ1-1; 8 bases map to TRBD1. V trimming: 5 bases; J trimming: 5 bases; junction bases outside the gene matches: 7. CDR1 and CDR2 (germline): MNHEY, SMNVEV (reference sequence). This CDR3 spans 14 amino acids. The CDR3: CASSPSRQGTEAFF. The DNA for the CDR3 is TGTGCCAGCAGTCCATCCCGACAGGGGACTGAAGCTTTCTTT.

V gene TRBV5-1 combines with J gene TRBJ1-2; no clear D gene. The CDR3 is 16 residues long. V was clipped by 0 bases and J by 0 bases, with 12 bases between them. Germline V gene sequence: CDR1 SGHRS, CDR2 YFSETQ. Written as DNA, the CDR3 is TGCGCCAGCAGCTTGGTGGAGGCCTTCGCTAACTATGGCTACACCTTC. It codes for CASSLVEAFANYGYTF.

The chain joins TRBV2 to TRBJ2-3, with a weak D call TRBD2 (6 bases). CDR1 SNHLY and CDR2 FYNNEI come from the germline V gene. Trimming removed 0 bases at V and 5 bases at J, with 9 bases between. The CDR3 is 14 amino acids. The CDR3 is CASSEATRQDTQYF. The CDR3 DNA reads TGTGCCAGCAGTGAAGCGACTAGACAAGATACGCAGTATTTT.

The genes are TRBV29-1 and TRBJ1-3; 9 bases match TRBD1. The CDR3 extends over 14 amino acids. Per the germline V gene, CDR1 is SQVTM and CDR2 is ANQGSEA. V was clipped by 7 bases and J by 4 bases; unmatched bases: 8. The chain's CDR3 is CSAGQGNAGNTIYF. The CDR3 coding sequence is TGCAGCGCCGGACAGGGGAATGCGGGAAACACCATATATTTT.

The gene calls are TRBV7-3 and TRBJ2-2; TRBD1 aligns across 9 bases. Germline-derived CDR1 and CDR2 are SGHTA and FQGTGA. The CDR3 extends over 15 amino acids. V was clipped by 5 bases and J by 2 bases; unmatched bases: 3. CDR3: CASSRQGGNTGELFF. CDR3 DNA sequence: TGTGCCAGCAGCCGACAGGGGGGAAACACCGGGGAGCTGTTTTTT.

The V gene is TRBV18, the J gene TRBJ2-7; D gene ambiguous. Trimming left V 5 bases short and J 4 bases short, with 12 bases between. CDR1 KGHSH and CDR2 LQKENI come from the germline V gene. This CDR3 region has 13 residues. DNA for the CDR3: TGTGCCAGCTCATCAACCGAGGAGTACGAGCAGTACTTC. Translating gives CASSSTEEYEQYF.

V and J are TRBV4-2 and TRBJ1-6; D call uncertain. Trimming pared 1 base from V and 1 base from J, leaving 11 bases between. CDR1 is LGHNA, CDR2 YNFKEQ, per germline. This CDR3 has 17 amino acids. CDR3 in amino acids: CASSQAAPGSYNSPLHF. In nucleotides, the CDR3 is TGTGCCAGCAGCCAAGCGGCCCCGGGTTCCTATAATTCACCCCTCCACTTT.

CDR3 loop: CASSFYREGQFF. CDR3 DNA sequence: TGTGCCAGCAGCTTTTACCGGGAGGGCCAGTTCTTC. The chain combines TRBV7-9 with TRBJ2-1; 8 bases are shared with TRBD2. Trimming removed 3 bases from V and 13 bases from J; junction bases left unmatched: 5. Per the germline V gene, CDR1 is SEHNR and CDR2 is FQNEAQ (reference sequence). The CDR3 loop spans 12 amino acids.

CDR3: CASSPRGLAGHEQYF. CDR3 DNA: TGTGCCAGCAGCCCCAGGGGACTAGCCGGTCACGAGCAGTACTTC. The chain carries TRBV7-9 and TRBJ2-7; TRBD2 agrees at 9 bases. CDR1 SEHNR and CDR2 FQNEAQ come from the germline V gene (reference sequence). The CDR3 consists of 15 residues. J was trimmed by 5 bases and V by 5 bases; bases with no gene match: 10.